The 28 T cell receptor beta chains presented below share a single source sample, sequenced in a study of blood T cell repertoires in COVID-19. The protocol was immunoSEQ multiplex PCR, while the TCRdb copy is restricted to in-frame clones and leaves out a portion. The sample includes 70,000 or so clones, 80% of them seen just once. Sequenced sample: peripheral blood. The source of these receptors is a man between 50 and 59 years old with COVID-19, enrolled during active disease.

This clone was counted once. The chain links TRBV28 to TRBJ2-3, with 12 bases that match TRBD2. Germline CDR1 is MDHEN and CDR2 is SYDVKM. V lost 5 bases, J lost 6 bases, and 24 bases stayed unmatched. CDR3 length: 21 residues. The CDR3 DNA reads TGTGCCAGCAGTCCACCCCGGGACATAAACTCTAGCGGGAGGGCCGGTGATACGCAGTATTTT. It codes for CASSPPRDINSSGRAGDTQYF.

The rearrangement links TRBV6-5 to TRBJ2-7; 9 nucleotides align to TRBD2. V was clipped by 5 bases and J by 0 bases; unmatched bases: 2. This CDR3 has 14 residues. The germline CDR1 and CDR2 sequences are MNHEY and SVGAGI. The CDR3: CASSIAGASYEQYF. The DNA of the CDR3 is TGTGCCAGCAGTATAGCGGGAGCCTCCTACGAGCAGTACTTC.

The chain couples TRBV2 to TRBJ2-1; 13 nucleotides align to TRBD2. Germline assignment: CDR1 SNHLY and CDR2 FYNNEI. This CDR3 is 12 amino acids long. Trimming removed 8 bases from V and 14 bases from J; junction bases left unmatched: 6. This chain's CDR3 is CASGGLAGKEFF. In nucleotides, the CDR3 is TGTGCCAGCGGGGGACTAGCGGGAAAGGAGTTCTTC.

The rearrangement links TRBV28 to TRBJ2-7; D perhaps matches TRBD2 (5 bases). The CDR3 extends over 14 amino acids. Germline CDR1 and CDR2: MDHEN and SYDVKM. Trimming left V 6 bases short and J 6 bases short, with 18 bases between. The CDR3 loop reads CASRSHVGVLEQYF. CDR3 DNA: TGTGCCAGCAGATCTCATGTGGGAGTCCTCGAGCAGTACTTC.

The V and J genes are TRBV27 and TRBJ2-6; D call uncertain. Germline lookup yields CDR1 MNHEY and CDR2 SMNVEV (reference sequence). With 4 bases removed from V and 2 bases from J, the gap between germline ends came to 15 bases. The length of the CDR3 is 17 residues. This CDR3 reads CASSSNQLLTGANVLTF. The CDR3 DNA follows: TGTGCCAGCAGTTCGAACCAACTACTCACTGGGGCCAACGTCCTGACTTTC.

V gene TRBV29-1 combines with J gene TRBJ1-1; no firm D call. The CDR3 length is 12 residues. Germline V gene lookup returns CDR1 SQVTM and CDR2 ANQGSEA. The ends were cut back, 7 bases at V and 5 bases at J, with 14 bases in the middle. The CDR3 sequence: CSAPSPGTEAFF. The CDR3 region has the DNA TGCAGCGCCCCATCCCCGGGTACTGAAGCTTTCTTT.

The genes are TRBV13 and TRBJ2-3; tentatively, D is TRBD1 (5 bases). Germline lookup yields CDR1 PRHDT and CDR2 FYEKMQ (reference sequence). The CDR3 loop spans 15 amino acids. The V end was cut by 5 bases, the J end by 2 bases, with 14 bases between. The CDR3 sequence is CASSAPQAYTDTQYF. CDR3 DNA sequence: TGTGCCAGCAGCGCCCCACAGGCCTACACAGATACGCAGTATTTT.

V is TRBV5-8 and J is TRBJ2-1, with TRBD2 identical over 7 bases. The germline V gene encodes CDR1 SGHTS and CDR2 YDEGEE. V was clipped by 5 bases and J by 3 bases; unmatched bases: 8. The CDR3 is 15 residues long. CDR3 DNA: TGTGCCAGCAGGCGAGGGAGGACTAGCTACAATGAGCAGTTCTTC. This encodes CASRRGRTSYNEQFF. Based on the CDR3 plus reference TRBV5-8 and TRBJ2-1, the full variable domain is EAGVTQSPTHLIKTRGQQATLRCSPISGHTSVYWYQQALGLGLQFLLWYDEGEERNRGNFPPRFSGRQFPNYSSELNVNALELEDSALYLCASRRGRTSYNEQFFGPGTRLTVL.

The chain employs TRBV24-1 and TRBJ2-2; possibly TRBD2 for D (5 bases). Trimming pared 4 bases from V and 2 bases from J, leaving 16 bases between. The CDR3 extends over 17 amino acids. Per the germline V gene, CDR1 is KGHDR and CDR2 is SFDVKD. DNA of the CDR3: TGTGCCACCAGTGACCCGCCGGGCAGACTAAACACCGGGGAGCTGTTTTTT. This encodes CATSDPPGRLNTGELFF.

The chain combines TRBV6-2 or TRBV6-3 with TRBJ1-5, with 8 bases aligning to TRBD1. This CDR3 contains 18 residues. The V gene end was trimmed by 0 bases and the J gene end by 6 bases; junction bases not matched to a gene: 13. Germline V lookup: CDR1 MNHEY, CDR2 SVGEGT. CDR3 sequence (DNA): TGTGCCAGCAGTTACTCCCAGGGGGGCAGGGGGCGTTTTCAGCCCCAGCATTTT. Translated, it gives CASSYSQGGRGRFQPQHF.

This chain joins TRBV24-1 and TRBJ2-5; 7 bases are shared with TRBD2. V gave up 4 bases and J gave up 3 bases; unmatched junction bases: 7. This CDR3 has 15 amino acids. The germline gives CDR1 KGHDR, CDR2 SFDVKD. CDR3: CATSDPGAGEETQYF. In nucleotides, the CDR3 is TGTGCCACCAGTGACCCCGGGGCGGGAGAAGAGACCCAGTACTTC.

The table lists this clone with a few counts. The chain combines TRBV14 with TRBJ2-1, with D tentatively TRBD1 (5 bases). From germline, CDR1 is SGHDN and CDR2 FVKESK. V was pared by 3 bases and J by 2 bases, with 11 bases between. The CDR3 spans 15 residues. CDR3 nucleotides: TGTGCCAGCAGCCAGACAGTAGGGCCCTACAATGAGCAGTTCTTC. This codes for CASSQTVGPYNEQFF.

CDR3 in DNA: TGTGCCAGCAGCTCAACGGGGGGTCAAGAGACCCAGTACTTC. The encoded protein is CASSSTGGQETQYF. V and J are TRBV7-3 and TRBJ2-5; 7 bases fit TRBD2. V lost 4 bases to trimming and J lost 2 bases; unmatched junction nucleotides: 4. The CDR3 has 14 amino acids. Germline assignment: CDR1 SGHTA and CDR2 FQGTGA.

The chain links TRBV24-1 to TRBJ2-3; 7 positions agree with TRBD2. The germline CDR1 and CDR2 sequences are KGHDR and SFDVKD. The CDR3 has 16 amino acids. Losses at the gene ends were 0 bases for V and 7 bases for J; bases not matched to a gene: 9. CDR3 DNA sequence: TGTGCCACCAGTGATTTGAGCGGGGACGAGGGGTATACGCAGTATTTT. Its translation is CATSDLSGDEGYTQYF.

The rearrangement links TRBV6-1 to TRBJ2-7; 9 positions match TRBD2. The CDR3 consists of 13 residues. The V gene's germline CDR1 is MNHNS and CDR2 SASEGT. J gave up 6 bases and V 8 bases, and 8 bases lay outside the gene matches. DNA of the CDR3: TGTGCCAGCTCTGCGGGAGGGCCGGTCGAGCAGTACTTC. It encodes CASSAGGPVEQYF.

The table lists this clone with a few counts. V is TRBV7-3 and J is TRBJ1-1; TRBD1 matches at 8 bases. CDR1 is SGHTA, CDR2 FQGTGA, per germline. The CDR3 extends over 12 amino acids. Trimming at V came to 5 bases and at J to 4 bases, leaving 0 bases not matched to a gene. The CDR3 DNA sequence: TGTGCCAGCAGCACAGGGGGCACTGAAGCTTTCTTT. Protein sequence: CASSTGGTEAFF.

CDR3 protein: CASRAGNTEAFF. The CDR3 coding sequence is TGTGCCAGCAGAGCAGGGAACACTGAAGCTTTCTTT. The chain is built from TRBV2 and TRBJ1-1, with D unclear. V was clipped by 6 bases and J by 1 base, with 6 bases between them. This CDR3 region has 12 residues. Germline CDR1 reads SNHLY; CDR2 reads FYNNEI.

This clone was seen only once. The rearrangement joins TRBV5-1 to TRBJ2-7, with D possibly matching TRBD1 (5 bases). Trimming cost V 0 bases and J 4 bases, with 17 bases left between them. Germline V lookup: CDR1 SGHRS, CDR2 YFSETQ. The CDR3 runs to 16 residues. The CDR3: CASSLETGPKAYEQYF. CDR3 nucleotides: TGCGCCAGCAGCTTGGAAACAGGTCCTAAGGCGTACGAGCAGTACTTC. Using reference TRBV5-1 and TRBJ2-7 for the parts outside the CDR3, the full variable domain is KAGVTQTPRYLIKTRGQQVTLSCSPISGHRSVSWYQQTPGQGLQFLFEYFSETQRNKGNFPGRFSGRQFSNSRSEMNVSTLELGDSALYLCASSLETGPKAYEQYFGPGTRLTVT.

The CDR3 here is CASSLGGTQYF. CDR3 DNA sequence: TGTGCCAGCAGCCTAGGGGGGACCCAGTACTTC. V is TRBV7-3 and J is TRBJ2-5, with D perhaps matching TRBD1 (6 bases). The V gene's germline CDR1 is SGHTA and CDR2 FQGTGA. V was pared by 5 bases and J by 7 bases, with 8 bases between. The CDR3 extends over 11 amino acids.

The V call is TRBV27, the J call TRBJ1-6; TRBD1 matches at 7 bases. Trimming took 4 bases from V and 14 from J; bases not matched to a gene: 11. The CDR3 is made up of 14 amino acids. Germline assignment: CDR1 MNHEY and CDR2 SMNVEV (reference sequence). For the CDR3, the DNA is TGTGCCAGCAGTTACAGGGGCGGGATTCTGGCCCTCCACTTT. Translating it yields CASSYRGGILALHF.

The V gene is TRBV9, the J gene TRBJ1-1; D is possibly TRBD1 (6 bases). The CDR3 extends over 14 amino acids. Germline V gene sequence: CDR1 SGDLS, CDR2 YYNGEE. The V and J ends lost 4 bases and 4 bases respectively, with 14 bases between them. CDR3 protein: CASSPGQSSTEAFF. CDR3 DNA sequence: TGTGCCAGCAGCCCCGGACAGTCAAGCACTGAAGCTTTCTTT.

For the CDR3, the DNA is TGTGCCAGCTCACTCGGACAGGGGGCACAGCCCCAGCATTTT. As protein: CASSLGQGAQPQHF. The chain joins TRBV18 to TRBJ1-5; TRBD1 aligns across 11 bases. Trimming removed 4 bases from V and 7 bases from J; junction bases left unmatched: 3. Germline assignment: CDR1 KGHSH and CDR2 LQKENI. The CDR3 contains 14 residues.

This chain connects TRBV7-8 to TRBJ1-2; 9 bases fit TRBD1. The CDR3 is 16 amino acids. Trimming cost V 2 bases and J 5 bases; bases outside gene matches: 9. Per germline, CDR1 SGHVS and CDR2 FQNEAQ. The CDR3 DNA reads TGTGCCAGCAGCTTAAAAGTAGGGACAGGGCAATATGGCTACACCTTC. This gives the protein CASSLKVGTGQYGYTF.

The CDR3: CASSAWQGEAFF. The DNA of the CDR3 is TGTGCCAGCAGCGCTTGGCAGGGTGAAGCTTTCTTT. This chain uses TRBV7-2 with TRBJ1-1; D is perhaps TRBD1 (5 bases). The CDR3 runs to 12 residues. Trimming removed 5 bases from V and 7 bases from J, with 11 bases in between. The germline CDR1 and CDR2 sequences are SGHTA and FQGNSA.

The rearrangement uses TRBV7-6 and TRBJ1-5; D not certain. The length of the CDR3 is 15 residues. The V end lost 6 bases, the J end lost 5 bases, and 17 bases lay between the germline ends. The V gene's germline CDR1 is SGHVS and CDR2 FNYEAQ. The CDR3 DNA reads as TGTGCCAGCAGTCCCTCTGGTGGCCGGGATCAGCCCCAGCATTTT. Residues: CASSPSGGRDQPQHF.

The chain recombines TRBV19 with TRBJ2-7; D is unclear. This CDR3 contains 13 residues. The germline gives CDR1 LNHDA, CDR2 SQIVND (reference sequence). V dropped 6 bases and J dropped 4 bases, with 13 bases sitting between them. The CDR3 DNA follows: TGTGCCAGTAGCGAAAAGTTCGGGTACGAGCAGTACTTC. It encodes CASSEKFGYEQYF.

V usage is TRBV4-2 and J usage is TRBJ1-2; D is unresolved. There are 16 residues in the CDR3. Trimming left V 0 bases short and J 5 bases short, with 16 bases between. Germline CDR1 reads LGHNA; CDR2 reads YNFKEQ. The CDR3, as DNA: TGTGCCAGCAGCCAAGAATGGAGCCTCCCCACTTATGGCTACACCTTC. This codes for CASSQEWSLPTYGYTF.

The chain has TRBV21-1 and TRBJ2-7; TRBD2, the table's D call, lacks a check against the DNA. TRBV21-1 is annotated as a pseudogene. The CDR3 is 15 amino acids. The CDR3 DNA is TGTGCCAGCAGCAACATTGCCACTAATCTCTACGAGCAGTACTTC. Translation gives CASSNIATNLYEQYF.